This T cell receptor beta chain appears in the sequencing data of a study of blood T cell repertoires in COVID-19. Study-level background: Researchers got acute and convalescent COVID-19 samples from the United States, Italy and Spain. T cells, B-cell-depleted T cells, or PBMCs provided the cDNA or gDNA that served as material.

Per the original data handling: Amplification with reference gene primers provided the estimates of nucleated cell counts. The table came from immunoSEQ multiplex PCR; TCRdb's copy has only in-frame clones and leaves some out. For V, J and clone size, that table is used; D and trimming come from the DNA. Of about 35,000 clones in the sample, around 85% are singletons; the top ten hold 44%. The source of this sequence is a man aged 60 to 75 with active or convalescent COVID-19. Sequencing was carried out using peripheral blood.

CDR3: CSSPRDTAYGYTF. CDR3 nucleotides: TGCAGCTCCCCCCGGGACACCGCGTATGGCTACACCTTC. V usage is TRBV29-1 and J usage is TRBJ1-2; D may be TRBD1 (6 bases). Germline V CDR1 and CDR2: SQVTM, ANQGSEA. This CDR3 has 13 amino acids. The V end lost 8 bases, the J end lost 5 bases, and 18 bases lay between the germline ends. Full variable domain (outside the CDR3, taken from reference TRBV29-1 and TRBJ1-2): SAVISQKPSRDICQRGTSLTIQCQVDSQVTMMFWYRQQPGQSLTLIATANQGSEATYESGFVIDKFPISRPNLTFSTLTVSNMSPEDSSIYLCSSPRDTAYGYTFGSGTRLTVV.